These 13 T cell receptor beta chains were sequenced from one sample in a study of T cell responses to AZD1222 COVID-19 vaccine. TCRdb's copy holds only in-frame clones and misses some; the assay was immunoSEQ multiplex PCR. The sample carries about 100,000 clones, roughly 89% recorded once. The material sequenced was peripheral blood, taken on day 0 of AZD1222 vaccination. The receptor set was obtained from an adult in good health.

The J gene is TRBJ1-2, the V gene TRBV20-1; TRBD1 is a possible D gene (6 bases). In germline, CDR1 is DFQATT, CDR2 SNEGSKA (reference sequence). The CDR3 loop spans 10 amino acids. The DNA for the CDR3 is TGCCCGGGGGACAAAAATGGCTACACCTTC. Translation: CPGDKNGYTF.

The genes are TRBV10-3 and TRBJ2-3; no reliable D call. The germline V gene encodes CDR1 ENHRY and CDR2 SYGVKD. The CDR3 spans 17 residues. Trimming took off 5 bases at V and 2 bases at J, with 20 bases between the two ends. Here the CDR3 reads CAISTRGGAETTDTQYF. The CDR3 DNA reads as TGTGCCATCAGTACCAGAGGTGGAGCTGAAACCACAGATACGCAGTATTTT.

CDR3 loop: CASSWTGNSGNSNQPQHF. Here the CDR3 DNA reads TGTGCCAGCAGTTGGACCGGGAACTCCGGGAATAGCAATCAGCCCCAGCATTTT. This rearrangement joins TRBV6-2 or TRBV6-3 to TRBJ1-5; no reliable D call. This CDR3 spans 18 amino acids. Trimming left V 4 bases short and J 0 bases short, with 19 bases between. Per the germline V gene, CDR1 is MNHEY and CDR2 is SVGEGT.

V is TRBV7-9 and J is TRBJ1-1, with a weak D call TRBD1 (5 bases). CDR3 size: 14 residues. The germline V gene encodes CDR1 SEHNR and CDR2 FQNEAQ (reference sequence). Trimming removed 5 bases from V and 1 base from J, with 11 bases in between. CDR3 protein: CASSTGTANTEAFF. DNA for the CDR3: TGTGCCAGCAGCACCGGGACGGCGAACACTGAAGCTTTCTTT.

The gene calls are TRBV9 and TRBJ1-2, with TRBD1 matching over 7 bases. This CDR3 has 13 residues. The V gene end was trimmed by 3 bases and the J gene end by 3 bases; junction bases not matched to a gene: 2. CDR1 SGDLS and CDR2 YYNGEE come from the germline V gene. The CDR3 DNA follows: TGTGCCAGCAGCGGACAGGGAGACTATGGCTACACCTTC. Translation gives CASSGQGDYGYTF.

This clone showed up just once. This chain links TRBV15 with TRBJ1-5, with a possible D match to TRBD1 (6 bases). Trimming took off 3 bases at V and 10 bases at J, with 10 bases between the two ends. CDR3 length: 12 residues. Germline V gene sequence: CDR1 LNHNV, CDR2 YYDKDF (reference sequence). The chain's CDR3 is CATSSEQGPQHF. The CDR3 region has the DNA TGTGCCACCAGCAGCGAACAGGGACCCCAGCATTTT.

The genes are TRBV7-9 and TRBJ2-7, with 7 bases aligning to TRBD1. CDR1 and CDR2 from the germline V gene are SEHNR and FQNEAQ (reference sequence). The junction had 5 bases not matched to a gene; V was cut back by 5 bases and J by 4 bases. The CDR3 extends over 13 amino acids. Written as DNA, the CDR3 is TGTGCCAGCAGCCCAGACAGGGCGTACGAGCAGTACTTC. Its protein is CASSPDRAYEQYF. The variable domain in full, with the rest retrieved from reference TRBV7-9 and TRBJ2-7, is DTGVSQNPRHKITKRGQNVTFRCDPISEHNRLYWYRQTLGQGPEFLTYFQNEAQLEKSRLLSDRFSAERPKGSFSTLEIQRTEQGDSAMYLCASSPDRAYEQYFGPGTRLTVT.

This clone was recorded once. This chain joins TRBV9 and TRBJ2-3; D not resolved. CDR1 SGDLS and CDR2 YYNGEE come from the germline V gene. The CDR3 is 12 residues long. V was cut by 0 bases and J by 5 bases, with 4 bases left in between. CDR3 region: CASSVAGDTQYF. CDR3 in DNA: TGTGCCAGCAGCGTAGCTGGAGATACGCAGTATTTT.

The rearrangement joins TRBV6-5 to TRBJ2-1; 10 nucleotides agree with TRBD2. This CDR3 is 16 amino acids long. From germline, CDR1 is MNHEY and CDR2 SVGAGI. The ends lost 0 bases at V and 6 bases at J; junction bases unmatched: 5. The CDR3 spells CASSYSSGGALNEQFF. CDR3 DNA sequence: TGTGCCAGCAGTTACTCAAGCGGGGGGGCCCTCAATGAGCAGTTCTTC.

The CDR3 sequence is CASSPTRGSNTEAFF. Written as DNA, the CDR3 is TGTGCCAGCAGCCCCACTCGGGGGTCGAACACTGAAGCTTTCTTT. V and J are TRBV5-4 and TRBJ1-1; weak D call: TRBD1 (5 bases). Germline lookup yields CDR1 SGHNT and CDR2 YYREEE (reference sequence). This CDR3 contains 15 residues. V lost 4 bases to trimming and J lost 1 base, with 14 bases between them.

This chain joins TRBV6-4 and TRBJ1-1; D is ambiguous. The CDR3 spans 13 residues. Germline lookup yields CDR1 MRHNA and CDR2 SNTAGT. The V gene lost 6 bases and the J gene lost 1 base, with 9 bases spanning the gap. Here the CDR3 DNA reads TGTGCCAGCAGGAGAAAAGGGAACACTGAAGCTTTCTTT. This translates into CASRRKGNTEAFF.

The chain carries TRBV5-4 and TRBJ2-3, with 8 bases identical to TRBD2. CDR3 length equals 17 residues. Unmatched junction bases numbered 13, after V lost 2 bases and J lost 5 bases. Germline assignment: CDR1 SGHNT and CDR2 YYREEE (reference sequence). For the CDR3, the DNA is TGTGCCAGCAGCTTTAGCGGGGCCCTCAGCCGGGGAGATACGCAGTATTTT. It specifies CASSFSGALSRGDTQYF. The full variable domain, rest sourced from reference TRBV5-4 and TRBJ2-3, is ETGVTQSPTHLIKTRGQQVTLRCSSQSGHNTVSWYQQALGQGPQFIFQYYREEENGRGNFPPRFSGLQFPNYSSELNVNALELDDSALYLCASSFSGALSRGDTQYFGPGTRLTVL.

The CDR3 nucleotides are TGTGCCAGTAGTATAAAGGTCGCTGGGGCCAACGTCCTGACTTTC. Amino acid sequence: CASSIKVAGANVLTF. This chain links TRBV19 with TRBJ2-6; D not certain. The CDR3 runs to 15 residues. The V end lost 2 bases, the J end lost 2 bases, and 7 bases lay between the germline ends. Germline CDR1 reads LNHDA; CDR2 reads SQIVND (reference sequence).